Listed below are T cell receptor beta chains from one sample, sequenced in a study of control samples from healthy donors and cancer patients. Produced via immunoSEQ multiplex PCR; TCRdb's table is partial and in-frame only. The data hold approximately 170,000 clones, with over 85% observed a single time. The source material was blood. The receptors shown here come from a woman in her sixties in good health. The CDR3 runs from the conserved cysteine through the conserved F or W. The D gene is left open where the match is weak. For some rows the clone size is stated as once, few or many, or as a class when expanded; others skip it.

D: NA; J: TRBJ2-1; V: TRBV11-2; size: NA; CDR3: CASSSSWVTGNEQFF; DNA: TGTGCCAGCAGCTCATCGTGGGTTACAGGCAATGAGCAGTTCTTC
D: TRBD1; J: TRBJ2-2; V: TRBV6-2/TRBV6-3; size: NA; CDR3: CASSYSMTGGTGELFF; DNA: TGTGCCAGCAGTTACTCTATGACAGGGGGCACCGGGGAGCTGTTTTTT
D: NA; J: TRBJ1-1; V: TRBV5-1; size: NA; CDR3: CATTDMGNTEAFF; DNA: TGCGCCACAACAGACATGGGGAACACTGAAGCTTTCTTT
D: NA; J: TRBJ2-2; V: TRBV7-9; size: NA; CDR3: CASSLIRGKGTGELFF; DNA: TGTGCCAGCAGCTTAATCAGGGGAAAAGGGACCGGGGAGCTGTTTTTT
D: NA; J: TRBJ1-1; V: TRBV4-2; size: NA; CDR3: CASSPSSGTAGDTEAFF; DNA: TGTGCCAGCAGCCCGTCCTCCGGGACGGCCGGGGACACTGAAGCTTTCTTT
D: NA; J: TRBJ2-7; V: TRBV7-9; size: once; CDR3: CASSHHLGDIPPWDYEQYF; DNA: TGTGCCAGCAGCCACCATCTGGGGGATATCCCCCCGTGGGACTACGAGCAGTACTTC
D: NA; J: TRBJ1-5; V: TRBV19; size: NA; CDR3: CASSIDTSWGQPQHF; DNA: TGTGCCAGTAGTATAGACACGTCCTGGGGTCAGCCCCAGCATTTT
D: TRBD1; J: TRBJ2-7; V: TRBV7-9; size: NA; CDR3: CASSLDPKSGTGPYEQYF; DNA: TGTGCCAGCAGCTTAGACCCCAAGTCCGGGACAGGTCCCTACGAGCAGTACTTC
D: NA; J: TRBJ1-6; V: TRBV18; size: NA; CDR3: CASSPQGSNNSPLHF; DNA: TGTGCCAGCTCACCTCAGGGGAGTAATAATTCACCCCTCCACTTT
D: NA; J: TRBJ1-2; V: TRBV5-6; size: NA; CDR3: CASSLERDKVIGYTF; DNA: TGTGCCAGCAGCTTGGAACGGGACAAAGTAATCGGCTACACCTTC
D: TRBD1; J: TRBJ2-3; V: TRBV7-2; size: NA; CDR3: CASSKGQSTDTQYF; DNA: TGTGCCAGCAGCAAGGGACAGAGCACAGATACGCAGTATTTT
D: TRBD2; J: TRBJ2-7; V: TRBV13; size: NA; CDR3: CASSPGGGYDEQYF; DNA: TGTGCCAGCAGCCCCGGGGGGGGGTATGACGAGCAGTACTTC
D: NA; J: TRBJ1-4; V: TRBV5-1; size: NA; CDR3: CASSLSQSNEKLFF; DNA: TGCGCCAGCAGCTTGTCCCAGTCTAATGAAAAACTGTTTTTT
D: NA; J: TRBJ2-2; V: TRBV7-6; size: NA; CDR3: CASSLNRVTGELFF; DNA: TGTGCCAGCAGCCTCAATAGGGTCACCGGGGAGCTGTTTTTT
D: TRBD1; J: TRBJ2-7; V: TRBV28; size: few; CDR3: CASSSGGTGAYEQYF; DNA: TGTGCCAGCAGTTCCGGGGGGACAGGGGCTTACGAGCAGTACTTC
D: NA; J: TRBJ1-1; V: TRBV27; size: NA; CDR3: CASSDRGTEAFF; DNA: TGTGCCAGCAGCGATAGGGGAACTGAAGCTTTCTTT
D: NA; J: TRBJ2-3; V: TRBV9; size: NA; CDR3: CASSVTQGEDTQYF; DNA: TGTGCCAGCAGCGTAACCCAGGGAGAAGATACGCAGTATTTT
D: TRBD1; J: TRBJ1-2; V: TRBV30; size: NA; CDR3: CAWKSGTGLYGYTF; DNA: TGTGCCTGGAAATCCGGGACAGGGCTATATGGCTACACCTTC
D: TRBD2; J: TRBJ2-1; V: TRBV30; size: NA; CDR3: CAWKVSGGLYNEQFF; DNA: TGTGCCTGGAAGGTTAGCGGGGGCCTGTACAATGAGCAGTTCTTC
D: NA; J: TRBJ2-5; V: TRBV7-2; size: NA; CDR3: CASSPPPASSKYF; DNA: TGTGCCAGCAGCCCCCCCCCGGCATCGAGCAAGTACTTC
D: NA; J: TRBJ1-1; V: TRBV4-1; size: NA; CDR3: CASSPMVDNMNTEAFF; DNA: TGCGCCAGCAGTCCGATGGTAGACAACATGAACACTGAAGCTTTCTTT
D: NA; J: TRBJ1-4; V: TRBV7-2; size: NA; CDR3: CASSRDLTEKLFF; DNA: TGTGCCAGCAGCCGGGACCTAACTGAAAAACTGTTTTTT
D: TRBD2; J: TRBJ2-7; V: TRBV7-9; size: NA; CDR3: CASSLVSGGRNEQYF; DNA: TGTGCCAGCAGCTTAGTCTCGGGGGGGAGGAACGAGCAGTACTTC
D: NA; J: TRBJ2-5; V: TRBV7-6; size: once; CDR3: CASSLGGGQETQYF; DNA: TGTGCCAGCAGCCTAGGGGGGGGCCAAGAGACCCAGTACTTC
D: TRBD1; J: TRBJ1-6; V: TRBV5-1; size: NA; CDR3: CASSFSGTDNSPLHF; DNA: TGCGCCAGCAGCTTCTCCGGGACAGATAATTCACCCCTCCACTTT
D: NA; J: TRBJ1-2; V: TRBV7-2; size: NA; CDR3: CASSTFGANYGYTF; DNA: TGTGCCAGCAGCACTTTCGGGGCTAACTATGGCTACACCTTC
D: NA; J: TRBJ1-4; V: TRBV7-8; size: NA; CDR3: CASSLGGWEKLFF; DNA: TGTGCCAGCAGCTTAGGGGGGTGGGAAAAACTGTTTTTT
D: NA; J: TRBJ1-1; V: TRBV11-2; size: NA; CDR3: CASSPRLGGRTEAFF; DNA: TGTGCCAGCAGCCCCCGGTTAGGCGGGAGGACTGAAGCTTTCTTT
D: NA; J: TRBJ1-2; V: TRBV4-3; size: NA; CDR3: CASSFLRGEGYGYTF; DNA: TGCGCCAGCAGCTTCCTCCGGGGCGAGGGGTATGGCTACACCTTC
D: NA; J: TRBJ2-1; V: TRBV11-3; size: NA; CDR3: CASSGGGFKEQFF; DNA: TGTGCCAGCAGCGGCGGGGGCTTCAAAGAGCAGTTCTTC
D: NA; J: TRBJ1-1; V: TRBV7-8; size: NA; CDR3: CASNSSPGGYTEAFF; DNA: TGTGCCAGCAACTCATCACCGGGGGGGTACACTGAAGCTTTCTTT
D: NA; J: TRBJ1-5; V: TRBV12-5; size: NA; CDR3: CASGVVGEGSNQPQHF; DNA: TGTGCTAGTGGTGTCGTCGGGGAAGGGAGCAATCAGCCCCAGCATTTT
D: TRBD1; J: TRBJ2-2; V: TRBV7-8; size: NA; CDR3: CASSLAMGQGAGTGELFF; DNA: TGTGCCAGCAGCTTAGCGATGGGACAGGGGGCTGGGACCGGGGAGCTGTTTTTT
D: TRBD1; J: TRBJ2-2; V: TRBV7-3; size: NA; CDR3: CASSPDRVNTGELFF; DNA: TGTGCCAGCAGCCCGGACAGGGTGAACACCGGGGAGCTGTTTTTT
D: TRBD1; J: TRBJ1-2; V: TRBV5-1; size: once; CDR3: CASSLEARGQVGYTF; DNA: TGCGCCAGCAGCTTGGAGGCCAGGGGGCAGGTTGGCTACACCTTC
D: NA; J: TRBJ1-1; V: TRBV3-1/TRBV3-2; size: NA; CDR3: CASSQGRVNTEAFF; DNA: TGTGCCAGCAGCCAAGGGAGGGTGAACACTGAAGCTTTCTTT
D: NA; J: TRBJ1-5; V: TRBV7-8; size: NA; CDR3: CASSPLDIYQPQHF; DNA: TGTGCCAGCAGCCCGTTGGACATTTATCAGCCCCAGCATTTT
D: NA; J: TRBJ1-1; V: TRBV9; size: NA; CDR3: CASSAVGLNTEAFF; DNA: TGTGCCAGCAGCGCCGTGGGTTTGAACACTGAAGCTTTCTTT
D: TRBD1; J: TRBJ2-3; V: TRBV18; size: once; CDR3: CASSPARDSPGGKGTQYF; DNA: TGTGCCAGCTCACCAGCTCGGGACAGTCCAGGGGGTAAAGGTACGCAGTATTTT
D: NA; J: TRBJ2-7; V: TRBV4-1; size: NA; CDR3: CASSQDYPRTEAYEQYF; DNA: TGCGCCAGCAGCCAAGATTACCCAAGGACAGAGGCTTACGAGCAGTACTTC
D: TRBD1; J: TRBJ1-2; V: TRBV9; size: NA; CDR3: CASSGEPGTGFGYTF; DNA: TGTGCCAGCAGCGGGGAACCCGGGACAGGGTTTGGCTACACCTTC
D: NA; J: TRBJ2-1; V: TRBV7-9; size: NA; CDR3: CASSIGSGSYNEQFF; DNA: TGTGCCAGCAGCATCGGGAGCGGGTCCTACAATGAGCAGTTCTTC
D: NA; J: TRBJ1-1; V: TRBV5-4; size: NA; CDR3: CASRRAYKLTEAFF; DNA: TGTGCCAGCAGAAGAGCCTACAAACTCACTGAAGCTTTCTTT
D: NA; J: TRBJ2-3; V: TRBV15; size: NA; CDR3: CATVSRGNPTDTQYF; DNA: TGTGCCACCGTCTCGAGGGGGAACCCCACAGATACGCAGTATTTT
D: NA; J: TRBJ2-2; V: TRBV4-1; size: NA; CDR3: CASSPERAYTGELFF; DNA: TGCGCCAGCAGCCCGGAAAGGGCATACACCGGGGAGCTGTTTTTT
D: NA; J: TRBJ2-5; V: TRBV7-2; size: NA; CDR3: CASSASRETQYF; DNA: TGTGCCAGCAGCGCCTCCCGGGAGACCCAGTACTTC
D: NA; J: TRBJ2-5; V: TRBV30; size: NA; CDR3: CAWSVKRGRSETQYF; DNA: TGTGCCTGGAGTGTAAAAAGAGGACGTTCGGAGACCCAGTACTTC
D: NA; J: TRBJ2-5; V: TRBV21-1; size: NA; CDR3: CASSKGGDVHTQYF; DNA: TGTGCCAGCAGCAAAGGTGGGGACGTCCACACCCAGTACTTC
D: TRBD2; J: TRBJ2-3; V: TRBV14; size: NA; CDR3: CASSPIAGVDTDTQYF; DNA: TGTGCCAGCAGCCCGATAGCGGGGGTAGACACAGATACGCAGTATTTT
D: NA; J: TRBJ1-2; V: TRBV7-9; size: NA; CDR3: CASSDNYGYTF; DNA: TGTGCCAGCAGCGACAACTATGGCTACACCTTC
D: NA; J: TRBJ1-3; V: TRBV7-3; size: NA; CDR3: CASSLSGSGNTIYF; DNA: TGTGCCAGCAGCTTATCCGGAAGCGGAAACACCATATATTTT